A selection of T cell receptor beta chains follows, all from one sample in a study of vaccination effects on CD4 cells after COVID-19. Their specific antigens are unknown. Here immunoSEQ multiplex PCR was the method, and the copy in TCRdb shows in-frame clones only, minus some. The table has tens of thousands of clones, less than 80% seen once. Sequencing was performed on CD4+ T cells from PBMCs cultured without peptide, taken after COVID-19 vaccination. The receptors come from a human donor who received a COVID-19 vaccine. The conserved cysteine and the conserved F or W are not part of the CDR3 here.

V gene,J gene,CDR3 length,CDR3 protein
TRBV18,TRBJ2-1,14,ASSPLGHPSYNEQF
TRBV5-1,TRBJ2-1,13,ASSLVQGAGNEQF
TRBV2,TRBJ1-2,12,ASRILNGNYGYT
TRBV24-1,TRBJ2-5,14,ATSDGTGTYQETQY
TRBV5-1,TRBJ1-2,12,ASSLAGDAYGYT
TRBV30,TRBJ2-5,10,AWSIQGETQY
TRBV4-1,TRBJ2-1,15,ASSQGPAQGSYNEQF
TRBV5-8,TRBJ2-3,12,ASSFRRTGNTQY
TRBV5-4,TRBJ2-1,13,ASSRGGASYNEQF
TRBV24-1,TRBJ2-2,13,ATSDETVNTGELF
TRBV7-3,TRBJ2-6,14,ASSATGTGRANVLT
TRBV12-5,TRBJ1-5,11,ASSRVGNQPQH
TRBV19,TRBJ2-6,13,ASSGRFSGANVLT
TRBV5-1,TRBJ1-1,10,ASSLLNTEAF
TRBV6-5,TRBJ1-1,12,ASRVGLLNTEAF
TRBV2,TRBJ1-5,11,ASSLDRGQPQH
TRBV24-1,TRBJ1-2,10,ATSDFGYGYT
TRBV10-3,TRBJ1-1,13,AISGRQGLGTEAF
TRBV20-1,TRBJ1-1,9,SARGQTEAF
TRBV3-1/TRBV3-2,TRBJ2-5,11,ASSQVAWETQY
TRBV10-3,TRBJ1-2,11,AIRNTGEDGYT
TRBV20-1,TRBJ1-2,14,SASLGHKASSSGYT
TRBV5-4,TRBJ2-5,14,ASSGGLAGGQETQY
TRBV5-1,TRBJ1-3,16,ASSLYGGHLSSGNTIY
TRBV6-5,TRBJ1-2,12,ASSSLAPNYGYT
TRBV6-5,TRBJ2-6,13,ASSYMGPGANVLT
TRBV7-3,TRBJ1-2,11,ASSNGIGDGYT
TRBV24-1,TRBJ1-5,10,ATSDSNQPQH
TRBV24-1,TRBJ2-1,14,ATSGLQGASDNEQF
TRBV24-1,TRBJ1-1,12,ATSDANSNTEAF
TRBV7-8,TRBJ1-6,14,ASSATGGRGNSPLH
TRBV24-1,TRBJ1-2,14,ATSDPVYGGNYGYT
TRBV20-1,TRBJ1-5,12,SASEAVSNQPQH
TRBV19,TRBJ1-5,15,ASSTLGAGPSNQPQH
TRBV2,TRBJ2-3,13,ASLRERGSTDTQY
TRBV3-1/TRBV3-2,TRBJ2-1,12,ASSQSWTGNEQF
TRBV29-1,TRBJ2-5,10,SGGTDQETQY
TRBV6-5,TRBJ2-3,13,ASSSVRGRTDTQY
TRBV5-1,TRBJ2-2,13,ASSFSGPNTGELF
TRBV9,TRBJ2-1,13,ASSVAGGSYNEQF
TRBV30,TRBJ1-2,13,AWSVPQRFYYGYT
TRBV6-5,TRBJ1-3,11,ASSRDSGNTIY
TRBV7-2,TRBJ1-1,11,ASSLSSNTEAF
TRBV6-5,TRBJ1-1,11,ASAGGVGTEAF
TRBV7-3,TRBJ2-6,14,ASSPSQFSGANVLT
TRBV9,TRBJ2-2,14,ASSPRQGPYTGELF
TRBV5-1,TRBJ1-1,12,ASSLAPGANEAF
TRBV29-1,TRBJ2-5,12,SVARGLYGETQY
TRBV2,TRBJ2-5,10,ASSRDWETQY
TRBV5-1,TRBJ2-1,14,ASGSGQGAFYNEQF
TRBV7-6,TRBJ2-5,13,ASSRKGSVQETQY
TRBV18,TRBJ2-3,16,ASSPQTSGGHSTDTQY
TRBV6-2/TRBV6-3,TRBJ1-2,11,ASSYVAGGGYT